These 19 T cell receptor beta chains came from one sample sequenced in a study of regulatory T cells in long-lasting Graves disease. HTBI primers from iRepertoire and Arm-PCR of CDR3 regions yielded the TCR beta libraries. One entry per CDR3 protein, called by TCRdb with MiXCR from the multiplex PCR reads. The sample holds around 460,000 distinct CDR3 sequences, less than 15% seen once. Regarding time point: newly diagnosed GD, antithyroid drugs for less than 3 months. PBMCs provided the RNA from which the TCR library was made. The same data also contributed to another study, on T cells in Graves' hyperthyroidism and ophthalmopathy.

The sample here was peripheral blood mononuclear cells (PBMCs), taken at new diagnosis, from a patient treated with antithyroid drugs. Every receptor here comes from a woman in her forties or fifties with Graves disease.

This clonotype was seen ten or more times. The chain combines TRBV28 with TRBJ2-7, with no clear D. The germline CDR1 and CDR2 sequences are MDHEN and SYDVKM. V was shortened by 2 bases and J by 6 bases, with 8 bases between the two germline ends. CDR3 length equals 12 residues. CDR3 sequence (DNA): TGTGCCAGCAGTTTACGGTTTTCCGAGCAGTACTTC. It is translated as CASSLRFSEQYF.

Note on this clonotype: This clone may be a read error of a much larger clone one base away. The chain joins TRBV4-1 to TRBJ2-1; the D is unclear. Trimming took off 3 bases at V and 7 bases at J, with 16 bases between the two ends. CDR3 size: 15 residues. Germline values: CDR1 MGHRA, CDR2 YSYEKL. The CDR3 sequence: CASSHTRGLGNEQFF. The CDR3 DNA sequence: TGCGCCAGCAGCCACACCCGAGGTCTTGGGAATGAGCAGTTCTTC.

The rearrangement links TRBV7-2 to TRBJ2-5; D is undetermined. The CDR3 has 14 residues. Germline assignment: CDR1 SGHTA and CDR2 FQGNSA. The V end was cut by 6 bases, the J end by 2 bases, with 13 bases between. The DNA for the CDR3 is TGTGCCAGCAGAAGGGCCTGGGATCAAGAGACCCAGTACTTC. Its translation is CASRRAWDQETQYF.

This clonotype showed up just a few times. The V gene is TRBV10-1, the J gene TRBJ2-1; D tentatively fits TRBD1 or TRBD2 (5 bases each). V was pared by 3 bases and J by 3 bases, with 12 bases between. This CDR3 comprises 15 residues. Germline V CDR1 and CDR2: WNHNN, SYGVQD (reference sequence). CDR3 amino acids: CASSEQAGGYNEQFF. CDR3 nucleotides: TGCGCCAGCAGTGAACAGGCTGGGGGCTACAATGAGCAGTTCTTC.

Only a few counts were recorded for this clonotype. The CDR3 spells CASSWQAEQFF. As DNA, the CDR3 is TGTGCCAGCAGCTGGCAGGCGGAGCAGTTCTTC. The chain uses TRBV6-2 or TRBV6-3 and TRBJ2-1; D uncertain. Per germline, CDR1 MNHEY and CDR2 SVGEGT. Trimming took 6 bases from V and 10 from J, leaving 10 bases between them. This CDR3 comprises 11 residues.

This clonotype was counted ten times or more. V usage is TRBV11-2 and J usage is TRBJ2-7, with D unresolved. Germline assignment: CDR1 SGHAT and CDR2 FQNNGV. The CDR3 spans 14 residues. Trimming stripped 0 bases from V and 4 bases from J, with 10 bases between. The DNA of the CDR3 is TGTGCCAGCAGCTTAGATTTCGTGTTGTACGAGCAGTACTTC. Amino acids: CASSLDFVLYEQYF.

This clonotype was observed at least ten times. The chain recombines TRBV20-1 with TRBJ2-1; a possible D gene is TRBD1 (5 bases). Trimming removed 3 bases from V and 5 bases from J, with 11 bases in between. Germline CDR1 is DFQATT and CDR2 is SNEGSKA (reference sequence). CDR3 size: 13 residues. As DNA, the CDR3 is TGCAGTGCTAGTCGCCGGACACACAATGAGCAGTTCTTC. Its protein is CSASRRTHNEQFF.

The sample holds many counts of this clonotype. V and J are TRBV6-9 and TRBJ2-7; 9 nucleotides line up with TRBD2. The length of the CDR3 is 15 residues. Germline CDR1 is MNHGY and CDR2 is SVAAGI. The V segment lost 3 bases and the J segment 1 base; nucleotides outside the gene matches: 4. The CDR3 loop reads CASSYLSGSSYEQYF. The CDR3, as DNA: TGTGCCAGCAGTTACCTTAGCGGGAGTTCCTACGAGCAGTACTTC.

This clonotype has more than one count but fewer than ten. The chain links TRBV18 to TRBJ2-5; possible D gene TRBD2, 6 bases. The CDR3 runs to 16 residues. Trimming cost V 1 base and J 6 bases, with 18 bases left between them. Germline V gene data show CDR1 as KGHSH and CDR2 as LQKENI. CDR3 nucleotides: TGTGCCAGCTCACCACGAGACAGCGGGTCAAGGAAGACCCAGTACTTC. This codes for CASSPRDSGSRKTQYF. Filled out from reference TRBV18 and TRBJ2-5, the complete variable domain reads NAGVMQNPRHLVRRRGQEARLRCSPMKGHSHVYWYRQLPEEGLKFMVYLQKENIIDESGMPKERFSAEFPKEGPSILRIQQVVRGDSAAYFCASSPRDSGSRKTQYFGPGTRLLVL.

A word on this clonotype: Germline and junction disagree at one end, which may indicate a read error. The CDR3 loop is CASSEYTGWATGELSF. The CDR3 DNA is TGTGCCAGCAGTGAATACACCGGGTGGGCCACCGGGGAGCTGTCTTTT. The V gene is TRBV2, the J gene TRBJ2-2; D may be TRBD2 (5 bases). Germline lookup yields CDR1 SNHLY and CDR2 FYNNEI. The CDR3 spans 16 residues.

This clonotype has just a few counts. The rearrangement joins TRBV20-1 to TRBJ2-1; the D call may be TRBD1 or TRBD2 (6 bases each). The V end was cut by 3 bases, the J end by 6 bases, with 15 bases between. The CDR3 is made up of 14 amino acids. Germline-derived CDR1 and CDR2 are DFQATT and SNEGSKA (reference sequence). The CDR3 protein is CSASTGTYFNEQFF. DNA of the CDR3: TGCAGTGCTAGTACAGGGACTTACTTCAATGAGCAGTTCTTC.

The sample holds one count of this clonotype. This may come from a read error, since a much larger clone is one base off. V and J are TRBV20-1 and TRBJ1-1; D is undetermined. The V and J ends lost 3 bases and 6 bases respectively, with 14 bases between them. The CDR3 has 13 residues. Germline CDR1 and CDR2: DFQATT and SNEGSKA (reference sequence). CDR3 DNA: TGCAGTGCTAGGGGAGAACTTAACGCTGAAGCTTTCTTT. Translating it yields CSARGELNAEAFF.

This clonotype appeared many times. This rearrangement joins TRBV18 to TRBJ2-5; D possibly corresponds to TRBD1 (5 bases). V was trimmed by 3 bases and J by 2 bases, leaving 10 bases between them. Germline V gene lookup returns CDR1 KGHSH and CDR2 LQKENI. The CDR3 is 14 residues long. DNA of the CDR3: TGTGCCAGCTCACCGACAGCCAATCAAGAGACCCAGTACTTC. This translates into CASSPTANQETQYF.

Ten or more counts support this clonotype. This sequence joins TRBV5-1 and TRBJ1-1, with a possible D match to TRBD1 (5 bases). Per the germline V gene, CDR1 is SGHRS and CDR2 is YFSETQ. The CDR3 has 18 amino acids. Trimming took off 0 bases at V and 5 bases at J, with 23 bases between the two ends. CDR3 protein: CASSLGFSGGSPWTEAFF. DNA of the CDR3: TGCGCCAGCAGCTTGGGGTTTTCCGGGGGTTCCCCTTGGACTGAAGCTTTCTTT.

This chain links TRBV5-1 with TRBJ2-7; 10 positions agree with TRBD2. The length of the CDR3 is 18 residues. CDR1 is SGHRS and CDR2 is YFSETQ in the germline V gene. V trimming: 2 bases; J trimming: 2 bases; junction bases outside the gene matches: 13. The chain's CDR3 is CASSFLTSGTLRPYEQYF. CDR3 DNA: TGCGCCAGCAGCTTTTTAACTAGCGGGACCCTCCGCCCCTACGAGCAGTACTTC.

The CDR3 bases are TGTGCCAGCAGGGACGGACAGGGGGCCTACGAGCAGTACTTC. This codes for CASRDGQGAYEQYF. The rearrangement uses TRBV6-1 and TRBJ2-7; 10 bases agree with TRBD1. The ends lost 6 bases at V and 2 bases at J; junction bases unmatched: 4. The CDR3 sequence is 14 residues long. CDR1 is MNHNS and CDR2 is SASEGT in the germline V gene.

This clonotype was observed a handful of times. This chain connects TRBV18 to TRBJ1-1, with 9 nucleotides matching TRBD1. V gave up 3 bases and J gave up 5 bases; unmatched junction bases: 7. Looked up from germline, CDR1 is KGHSH and CDR2 is LQKENI. The CDR3 extends over 15 amino acids. The CDR3 spells CASSPERDRATEAFF. DNA of the CDR3: TGTGCCAGCTCACCGGAACGGGACAGGGCGACTGAAGCTTTCTTT.

CDR3 region: CASSLMIGGSEETQYF. In DNA, the CDR3 is TGTGCCAGCAGCTTGATGATAGGTGGTAGCGAAGAGACCCAGTACTTC. V gene TRBV7-6 combines with J gene TRBJ2-5; D may be TRBD2 (5 bases). The CDR3 runs to 16 residues. Trimming removed 3 bases from V and 3 bases from J, with 17 bases in between. Per the germline V gene, CDR1 is SGHVS and CDR2 is FNYEAQ.

J is TRBJ2-3 and V is TRBV29-1; TRBD2 aligns across 11 bases. This CDR3 is built from 18 residues. Germline V gene data show CDR1 as SQVTM and CDR2 as ANQGSEA. V shed 1 base, J shed 0 bases, and the junction held 9 bases outside the gene matches. CDR3 DNA: TGCAGCGTTGAAGGCACCACTAGCGGGGGACCTAGCACAGATACGCAGTATTTT. Translating it yields CSVEGTTSGGPSTDTQYF.